A selection of T cell receptor beta chains follows, all from one sample in a study of ipilimumab plus nivolumab after autologous stem cell transplantation. TCRdb's copy holds only in-frame clones and misses some; the assay was immunoSEQ multiplex PCR. The table shows around 19,000 clones, with roughly four fifths occurring only once. Sequenced material: PBMCs, taken in a trial of ipilimumab plus nivolumab as post-transplant consolidation. These TCRs come from a male donor with diffuse large B-cell lymphoma. The CDR3 runs from the conserved cysteine through the conserved F or W. D genes are given only for firm matches. The size entry is marked missing in some rows and otherwise reads once, few, many or a size class.

d_gene	abundance	j_gene	v_gene	CDR3nt	CDR3aa
-	-	TRBJ2-3	TRBV5-1	TGCGCCAGCAGCTTGGCCCCCGCAGGCACAGATACGCAGTATTTT	CASSLAPAGTDTQYF
TRBD2	few	TRBJ2-5	TRBV5-8	TGTGCCAGCAGCCTCGGACTAGCGGGGTTCTTAGAGACCCAGTACTTC	CASSLGLAGFLETQYF
TRBD1	once	TRBJ2-5	TRBV4-2	TGTGCCAGCAGCCAAACCGTGGGACAGGGAGGGGAGACCCAGTACTTC	CASSQTVGQGGETQYF
-	-	TRBJ1-2	TRBV10-2	TGCGCCAGCAGTGAGAGGCCGGCACGACTCAGACGTAGCTACACCTTC	CASSERPARLRRSYTF
-	medium-sized	TRBJ2-7	TRBV5-6	TGTGCCAGCAACCTGTTGGGTAACGAGCAGTACTTC	CASNLLGNEQYF
-	-	TRBJ2-5	TRBV30	TGTGCCTGGAGTGTACGAGGAACAGTTTTTATCGCGGAGACCCAGTACTTC	CAWSVRGTVFIAETQYF
-	-	TRBJ1-2	TRBV9	TGTGCCAGCAGGTCGGAGGGGAGTTTATACACCTTC	CASRSEGSLYTF
-	-	TRBJ2-5	TRBV12-5	TGTGCTAGTGGTTTGGGCTCCGGGGTAAGCGAGACCCAGTACTTC	CASGLGSGVSETQYF
-	-	TRBJ1-4	TRBV6-1	TGTGCCAGCAGTGCCGAAGGGCATGCTTATGAAAAACTGTTTTTT	CASSAEGHAYEKLFF
TRBD2	-	TRBJ2-7	TRBV9	TGTGCCAGCAGCGAGGGCCCTGGGACTAGCGGGGGGGGCTTCGTCTACGAGCAGTACTTC	CASSEGPGTSGGGFVYEQYF
TRBD2	-	TRBJ2-5	TRBV7-6	TGTGCCAGCACCCTGACTAGCGGGGGCCCTTGGGCCGAAGAGACCCAGTACTTC	CASTLTSGGPWAEETQYF
-	-	TRBJ1-1	TRBV6-1	TGTGCCAGCAGTGAGGACCCGTCGGGGACTGAAGCTTTCTTT	CASSEDPSGTEAFF
-	-	TRBJ1-1	TRBV30	TGTGCCTGGAGTGCAGATCCAACGGGACCGAACACTGAAGCTTTCTTT	CAWSADPTGPNTEAFF
TRBD2	few	TRBJ2-5	TRBV4-1	TGCGCCAGCAGCCAAGGGGCTAGCGGCGCGGAGACCCAGTACTTC	CASSQGASGAETQYF
-	-	TRBJ1-6	TRBV27	TGTGCCAGCAGTTCACCGGGGGGGGTGTATTCACCCCTCCACTTT	CASSSPGGVYSPLHF
-	-	TRBJ1-1	TRBV7-8	TGTGCCAGCAGCCGAGGGCAGGGGTTGGGCACTGAAGCTTTCTTT	CASSRGQGLGTEAFF
TRBD1	once	TRBJ2-3	TRBV19	TGTGCCAGTAGTATCCGGACAGGGTTAGATACGCAGTATTTT	CASSIRTGLDTQYF
TRBD2	-	TRBJ2-1	TRBV11-2	TGTGCCAGCAGCTTACTGACTAGCGGGGGGGCCAATGAGCAGTTCTTC	CASSLLTSGGANEQFF
-	-	TRBJ1-2	TRBV5-6	TGTGCCAGCAGCTTGGGGTGGGAAGGCTACACCTTC	CASSLGWEGYTF
TRBD1	-	TRBJ2-2	TRBV6-5	TGTGCCAGCAGGCAATACAGGGGGCAAACCGGGGAGCTGTTTTTT	CASRQYRGQTGELFF
-	-	TRBJ1-3	TRBV14	TGTGCCAGCAGCCGAGGGGGGTCTGGAAACACCATATATTTT	CASSRGGSGNTIYF
-	-	TRBJ2-2	TRBV10-1	TGCGCCAGCAGCTTCGACAGAACCGGGGAGCTGTTTTTT	CASSFDRTGELFF
TRBD1	-	TRBJ2-3	TRBV7-2	TGTGCCAGCAGCGCGGACAGGGAAAGCACAGATACGCAGTATTTT	CASSADRESTDTQYF
TRBD1	-	TRBJ2-5	TRBV30	TGTGCCTGGCAGGGACAGCAAGAGACCCAGTACTTC	CAWQGQQETQYF
-	-	TRBJ1-2	TRBV6-1	TGTGCCAGCAGTGAACAGGGCCTTTACTATGGCTACACCTTC	CASSEQGLYYGYTF
-	-	TRBJ1-2	TRBV6-5	TGTGCCAGCAGTGAGGGGGGCGCAAACTATGGCTACACCTTC	CASSEGGANYGYTF
TRBD2	-	TRBJ2-3	TRBV19	TGTGCCAGTAGTATCATTGGGGGGGGGACAGATACGCAGTATTTT	CASSIIGGGTDTQYF
TRBD1	-	TRBJ1-2	TRBV5-5	TGTGCCAGCAGCTTGGCGGCACAGGGGGGCTATGGCTACACCTTC	CASSLAAQGGYGYTF
-	-	TRBJ2-1	TRBV5-6	TGTGCCAGCTACCCCCGGTTCTTC	CASYPRFF
TRBD2	once	TRBJ2-5	TRBV7-2	TGTGCCAGCAGCACCGGGACTAGCGGGGGCCGGGAGACCCAGTACTTC	CASSTGTSGGRETQYF
-	-	TRBJ1-6	TRBV4-1	TGCGCCAGCAGCCAACTGTCGGACGCCGGGAGGTCACCCCTCCACTTT	CASSQLSDAGRSPLHF
TRBD2	-	TRBJ2-3	TRBV4-3	TGCGCCAGCAGACAGAGCGGGGGGCCCACAGATACGCAGTATTTT	CASRQSGGPTDTQYF
-	-	TRBJ2-3	TRBV20-1	TGCAGTGTCCACACAGATACGCAGTATTTT	CSVHTDTQYF
-	-	TRBJ2-5	TRBV2	TGTGCCAGCAGTGAAGAGACCCAGTACTTC	CASSEETQYF
TRBD1	-	TRBJ2-6	TRBV4-1	TGCGCCAGCAGCCCCGACAGGGACTCTGGGGCCAACGTCCTGACTTTC	CASSPDRDSGANVLTF
-	-	TRBJ2-1	TRBV10-2	TGCGCCAGCAGTGATAGGGGTCGGAGCTCCTACAATGAGCAGTTCTTC	CASSDRGRSSYNEQFF
-	few	TRBJ1-2	TRBV6-1	TGTGCCAGCAGTGAATGGTCCGACTATGGCTACACCTTC	CASSEWSDYGYTF
-	medium-sized	TRBJ1-1	TRBV2	TGTGCCACGAATCCCCGGGGCACTGAAGCTTTCTTT	CATNPRGTEAFF
-	-	TRBJ2-1	TRBV10-3	TGTGCCATCAGTGAGTCTGGCTTTACCTACAATGAGCAGTTCTTC	CAISESGFTYNEQFF
-	-	TRBJ2-6	TRBV9	TGTGCCAGCAGCGTAGACTCTGGGGCCAACGTCCTGACTTTC	CASSVDSGANVLTF
-	-	TRBJ1-3	TRBV19	TGTGCCAGTAGTACAGTGACCCAGGGGATCTCTGGAAACACCATATATTTT	CASSTVTQGISGNTIYF
-	-	TRBJ2-7	TRBV5-1	TGCGCCAGCAGCTTGCGCGGAGACCTGGACGAGCAGTACTTC	CASSLRGDLDEQYF
TRBD1	-	TRBJ1-6	TRBV5-1	TGCGCCAGCAGCGAGGGGGCTGGCAATTCACCCCTCCACTTT	CASSEGAGNSPLHF
-	few	TRBJ1-1	TRBV5-6	TGTGCCAGCAGACGACATAGTCCCCCGGACGCTTTCTTT	CASRRHSPPDAFF
-	few	TRBJ2-7	TRBV11-2	TGTGCCAGCAGCCCGTCCCGGGACTACGAGCAGTACTTC	CASSPSRDYEQYF
-	-	TRBJ1-1	TRBV29-1	TGCAGCGTTTCCGAGATGAACACTGAAGCTTTCTTT	CSVSEMNTEAFF
TRBD1	-	TRBJ2-7	TRBV18	TGTGCCAGCTCACTAGACAGGGCCGGGGACGAGCAGTACTTC	CASSLDRAGDEQYF
-	-	TRBJ1-2	TRBV14	TGTGCCAGCAGCCAGGCTAGGAGCTATGGCTACACCTTC	CASSQARSYGYTF
-	-	TRBJ2-7	TRBV5-4	TGCGCCAGCAGCCAAACCACCGGGATCTACGAGCAGTACTTC	CASSQTTGIYEQYF
-	-	TRBJ1-1	TRBV4-1	TGCGCCAGCAGCCAAGAGCCAGCGTATGGGAACACTGAAGCTTTCTTT	CASSQEPAYGNTEAFF
-	-	TRBJ2-5	TRBV29-1	TGCAGCGTCAGGACGGAGGAGGAGACCCAGTACTTC	CSVRTEEETQYF
TRBD2	-	TRBJ2-1	TRBV12-5	TGTGCTAGTGGTTTAAGCGGGGGACTGGCGTCCGAGCAGTTCTTC	CASGLSGGLASEQFF
-	-	TRBJ1-2	TRBV19	TGTGCCAGTAGTCCAAAGGCCCCAGGGTTTAACTATGGCTACACCTTC	CASSPKAPGFNYGYTF
-	few	TRBJ2-1	TRBV27	TGTGCCAGCAGTATCGGCAGGGGCCACGTCTACAATGAGCAGTTCTTC	CASSIGRGHVYNEQFF
-	-	TRBJ1-1	TRBV6-6	TGTGCCAGCAGTTACTCGGGCGGGGACACTGAAGCTTTCTTT	CASSYSGGDTEAFF